A selection of T cell receptor beta chains follows, all from one sample in a study of T cells in Graves' hyperthyroidism and ophthalmopathy. TCRdb fed the multiplex PCR reads into MiXCR, producing one record per CDR3 protein. This repertoire shows hundreds of thousands of distinct CDR3 sequences, around a fifth found once; its top ten account for 45% to 50%. The sample comprised blood. These TCRs come from an older woman with Graves' ophthalmopathy. Each CDR3 is given with its conserved first and last residue. A D gene is named only where the DNA matches it firmly. Rows may omit the clone size; those that give it use once, few, many or a size class.

V,size,J,D,DNA,CDR3
TRBV3-1,-,TRBJ1-3,-,TGTGCCAGCAGCCAAGATCTTGTCGGAAACACCATATATTTT,CASSQDLVGNTIYF
TRBV7-9,-,TRBJ2-2,-,TGTGCCAGCAGCCCGGAGCTGTTTTTT,CASSPELFF
TRBV7-8,many,TRBJ2-1,TRBD2,TGTGCCAGCAGCCCTACTAGCGGGAGCAGGAATGAGCAGTTCTTC,CASSPTSGSRNEQFF
TRBV12-3/TRBV12-4,many,TRBJ2-1,-,TGTGCCAGCAGCCGACGAGTGGGTAATGAGCAGTTCTTC,CASSRRVGNEQFF
TRBV12-3/TRBV12-4,few,TRBJ1-1,-,TGTGCCAGCAGTTTATGGGCTGGAGGGTTGGGGAACACTGAAGCTTTCTTT,CASSLWAGGLGNTEAFF
TRBV27,many,TRBJ1-2,-,TGTGCCAGCAGTTTATCGGGACTTGGCTACACCTTC,CASSLSGLGYTF
TRBV5-1,-,TRBJ2-1,TRBD2,TGCGCCAGCAGCTTACTAGCGCATAACAATGAGCAGTTCTTC,CASSLLAHNNEQFF
TRBV11-3,-,TRBJ2-3,TRBD2,TGTGCCAGCAGCCTAGAAGGCGGGGGGGCCACAGATACGCAGTATTTT,CASSLEGGGATDTQYF
TRBV5-1,few,TRBJ2-1,-,TGCGCCAGCGGGCCAGGGGACTACCTTCCCAATGAGCAGTTCTTC,CASGPGDYLPNEQFF
TRBV4-1,-,TRBJ1-5,-,TGCGCCAGCAGCCCCGTCGCGGGTCAGCCCCAGCATTTT,CASSPVAGQPQHF
TRBV20-1,-,TRBJ2-1,TRBD2,TGCAGTGCTAGAGATCCCAGCGGGAGGGTTTCGGGTGAGCAGTTCTTC,CSARDPSGRVSGEQFF
TRBV11-2,many,TRBJ2-5,TRBD1,TGTGCCAGCAGCTTATGGGACAGGGGGCAAGAGACCCAGTACTTC,CASSLWDRGQETQYF
TRBV7-3,many,TRBJ2-2,TRBD2,TGTGCCAGCAGCTCCTATAGCGGGAGAGGCGGGGAGCTGTTTTTT,CASSSYSGRGGELFF
TRBV11-3,-,TRBJ1-2,-,TGTGCCAGCAGCTTAGGTCCAGGACGGGTCTATGGCTACACCTTC,CASSLGPGRVYGYTF
TRBV4-1,-,TRBJ1-3,TRBD1,TGCGCCAGCAGCCGAGACAGGGTGGCTGGAAACACCATATATTTT,CASSRDRVAGNTIYF
TRBV5-6,few,TRBJ2-1,TRBD1,TGTGCCAGCAGGGGAATTCCAGACAGGGGTCCCTACAATGAGCAGTTCTTC,CASRGIPDRGPYNEQFF
TRBV12-3/TRBV12-4,many,TRBJ2-5,-,TGTGCCAGCAGTTTAGCGACTCATCAAGAGACCCAGTACTTC,CASSLATHQETQYF
TRBV30,many,TRBJ1-2,-,TGTGCCTCAGGCAATGGCTACACCTTC,CASGNGYTF
TRBV7-2,-,TRBJ2-5,TRBD2,TGTGCCAGCAGCTTAGCGGGGGGGACTAGCGGGAGCGCCGAGACCCAGTACTTC,CASSLAGGTSGSAETQYF